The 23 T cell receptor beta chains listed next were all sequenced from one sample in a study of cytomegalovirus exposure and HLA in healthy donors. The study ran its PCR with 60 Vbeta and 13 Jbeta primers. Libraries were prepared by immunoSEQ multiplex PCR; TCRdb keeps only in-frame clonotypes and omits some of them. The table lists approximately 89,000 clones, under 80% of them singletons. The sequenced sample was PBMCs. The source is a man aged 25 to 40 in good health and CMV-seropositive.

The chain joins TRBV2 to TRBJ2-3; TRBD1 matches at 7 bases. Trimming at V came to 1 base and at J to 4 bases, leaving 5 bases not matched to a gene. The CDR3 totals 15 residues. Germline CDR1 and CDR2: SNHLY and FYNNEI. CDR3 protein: CASSEEGQQSDTQYF. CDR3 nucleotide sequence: TGTGCCAGCAGTGAAGAGGGACAGCAATCAGATACGCAGTATTTT.

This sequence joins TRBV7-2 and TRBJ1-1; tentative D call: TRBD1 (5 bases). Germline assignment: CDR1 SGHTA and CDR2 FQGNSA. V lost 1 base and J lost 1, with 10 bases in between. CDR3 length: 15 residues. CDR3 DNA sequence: TGTGCCAGCAGCTTAGGCCTCACAGGGAACACTGAAGCTTTCTTT. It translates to CASSLGLTGNTEAFF.

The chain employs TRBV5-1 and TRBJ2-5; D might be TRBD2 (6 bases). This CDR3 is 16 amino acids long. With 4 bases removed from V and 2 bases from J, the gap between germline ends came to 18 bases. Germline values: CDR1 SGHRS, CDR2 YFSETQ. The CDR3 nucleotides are TGCGCCAGCAGCCTGGGAGGCACAGGCTTACAAGAGACCCAGTACTTC. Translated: CASSLGGTGLQETQYF.

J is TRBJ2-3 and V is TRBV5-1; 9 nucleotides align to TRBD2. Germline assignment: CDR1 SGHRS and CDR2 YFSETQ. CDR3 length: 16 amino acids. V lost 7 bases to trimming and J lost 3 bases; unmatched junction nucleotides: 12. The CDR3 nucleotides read TGCGCCAGCTCCTCTCCCCTAGCGGGGTTAACAGATACGCAGTATTTT. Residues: CASSSPLAGLTDTQYF. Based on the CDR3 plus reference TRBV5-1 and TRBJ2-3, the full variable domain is KAGVTQTPRYLIKTRGQQVTLSCSPISGHRSVSWYQQTPGQGLQFLFEYFSETQRNKGNFPGRFSGRQFSNSRSEMNVSTLELGDSALYLCASSSPLAGLTDTQYFGPGTRLTVL.

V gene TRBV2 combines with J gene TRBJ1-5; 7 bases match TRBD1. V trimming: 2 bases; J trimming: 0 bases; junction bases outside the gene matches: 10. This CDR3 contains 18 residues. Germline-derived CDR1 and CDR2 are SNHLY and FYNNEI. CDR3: CASSEQWGQSYSNQPQHF. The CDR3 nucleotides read TGTGCCAGCAGTGAACAATGGGGACAGAGCTATAGCAATCAGCCCCAGCATTTT.

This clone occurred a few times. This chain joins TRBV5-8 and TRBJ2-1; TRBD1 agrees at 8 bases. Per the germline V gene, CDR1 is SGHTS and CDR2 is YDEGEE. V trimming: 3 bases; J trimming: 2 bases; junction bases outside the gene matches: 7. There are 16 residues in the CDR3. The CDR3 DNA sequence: TGTGCCAGCAGCTGGGGGACAGGCCTCACCTACAATGAGCAGTTCTTC. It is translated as CASSWGTGLTYNEQFF.

Here the CDR3 reads CASSGGLTYNEQFF. The CDR3 nucleotides read TGTGCCAGCAGCGGGGGGCTGACCTACAATGAGCAGTTCTTC. This chain connects TRBV6-6 to TRBJ2-1, with D maybe TRBD2 (7 bases). Germline V CDR1 and CDR2: MNHNY, SVGAGI (reference sequence). The CDR3 covers 14 residues. Trimming pared 6 bases from V and 2 bases from J, leaving 11 bases between.

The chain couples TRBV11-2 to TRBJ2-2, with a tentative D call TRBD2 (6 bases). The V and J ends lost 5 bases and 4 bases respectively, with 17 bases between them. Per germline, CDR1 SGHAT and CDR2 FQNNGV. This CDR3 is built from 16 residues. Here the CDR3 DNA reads TGTGCCAGCAGCCCTCGGGGACTTTCCCCCACCGGGGAGCTGTTTTTT. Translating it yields CASSPRGLSPTGELFF.

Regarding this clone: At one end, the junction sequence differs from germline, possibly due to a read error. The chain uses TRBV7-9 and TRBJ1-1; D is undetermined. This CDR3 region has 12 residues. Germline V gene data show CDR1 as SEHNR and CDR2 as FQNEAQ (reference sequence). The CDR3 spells CSSSPGYTEAFF. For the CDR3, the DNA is TGTTCCAGCAGCCCCGGGTACACTGAAGCTTTCTTT. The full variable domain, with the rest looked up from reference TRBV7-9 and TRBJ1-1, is DTGVSQNPRHKITKRGQNVTFRCDPISEHNRLYWYRQTLGQGPEFLTYFQNEAQLEKSRLLSDRFSAERPKGSFSTLEIQRTEQGDSAMYLCSSSPGYTEAFFGQGTRLTVV.

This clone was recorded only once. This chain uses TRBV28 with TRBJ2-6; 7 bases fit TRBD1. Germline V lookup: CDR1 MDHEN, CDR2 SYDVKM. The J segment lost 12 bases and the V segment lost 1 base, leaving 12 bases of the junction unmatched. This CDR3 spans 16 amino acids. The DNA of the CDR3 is TGTGCCAGCAGTTTATTGGGTGGACAGGCTAGGAGCGTCCTGACTTTC. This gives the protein CASSLLGGQARSVLTF. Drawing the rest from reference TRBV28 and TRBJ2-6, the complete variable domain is DVKVTQSSRYLVKRTGEKVFLECVQDMDHENMFWYRQDPGLGLRLIYFSYDVKMKEKGDIPEGYSVSREKKERFSLILESASTNQTSMYLCASSLLGGQARSVLTFGAGSRLTVL.

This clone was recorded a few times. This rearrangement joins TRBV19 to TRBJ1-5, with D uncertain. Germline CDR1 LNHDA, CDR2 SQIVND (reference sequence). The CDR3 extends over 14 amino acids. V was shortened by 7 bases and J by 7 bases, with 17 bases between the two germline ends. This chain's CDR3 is CASMRRQHGQPQHF. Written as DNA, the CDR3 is TGTGCCAGTATGAGGCGGCAGCACGGACAGCCCCAGCATTTT.

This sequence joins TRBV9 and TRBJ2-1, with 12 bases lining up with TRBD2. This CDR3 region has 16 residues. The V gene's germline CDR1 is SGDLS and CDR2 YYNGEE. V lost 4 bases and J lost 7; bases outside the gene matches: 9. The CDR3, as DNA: TGTGCCAGCAGCTCGACTAGCGGGGGCGTTTGGAATGAGCAGTTCTTC. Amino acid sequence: CASSSTSGGVWNEQFF.

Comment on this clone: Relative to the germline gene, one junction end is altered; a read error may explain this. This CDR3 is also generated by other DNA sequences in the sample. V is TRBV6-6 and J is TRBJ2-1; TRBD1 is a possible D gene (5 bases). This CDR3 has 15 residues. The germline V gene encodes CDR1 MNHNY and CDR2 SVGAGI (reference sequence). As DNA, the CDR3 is TGCGCCAGCCATGAAACCCGGACATTCTTCAATGAGCAGTTCTTC. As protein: CASHETRTFFNEQFF.

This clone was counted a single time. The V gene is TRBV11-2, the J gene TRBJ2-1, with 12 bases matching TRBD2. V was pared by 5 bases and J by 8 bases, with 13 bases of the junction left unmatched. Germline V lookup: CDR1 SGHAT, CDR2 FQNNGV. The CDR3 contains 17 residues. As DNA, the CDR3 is TGTGCCAGCAGCCCTGGGACTAGCGGGCCCTCCAACGATGAGCAGTTCTTC. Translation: CASSPGTSGPSNDEQFF.

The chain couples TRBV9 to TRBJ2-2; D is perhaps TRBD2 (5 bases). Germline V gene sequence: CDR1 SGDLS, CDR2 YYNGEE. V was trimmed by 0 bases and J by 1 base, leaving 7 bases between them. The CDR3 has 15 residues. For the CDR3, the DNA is TGTGCCAGCAGCGTAGTTAGCGTGAACACCGGGGAGCTGTTTTTT. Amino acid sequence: CASSVVSVNTGELFF.

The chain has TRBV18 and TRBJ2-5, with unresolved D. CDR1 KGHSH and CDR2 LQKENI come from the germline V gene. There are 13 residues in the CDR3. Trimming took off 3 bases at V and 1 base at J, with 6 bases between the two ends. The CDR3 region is CASSPSLQETQYF. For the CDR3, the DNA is TGTGCCAGCTCACCGTCCCTCCAAGAGACCCAGTACTTC.

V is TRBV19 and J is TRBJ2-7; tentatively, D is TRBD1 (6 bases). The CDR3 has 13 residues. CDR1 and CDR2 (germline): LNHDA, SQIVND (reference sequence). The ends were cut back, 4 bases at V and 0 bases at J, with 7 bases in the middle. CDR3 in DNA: TGTGCCAGTAGTAAGGACAGCTCCTACGAGCAGTACTTC. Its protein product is CASSKDSSYEQYF.

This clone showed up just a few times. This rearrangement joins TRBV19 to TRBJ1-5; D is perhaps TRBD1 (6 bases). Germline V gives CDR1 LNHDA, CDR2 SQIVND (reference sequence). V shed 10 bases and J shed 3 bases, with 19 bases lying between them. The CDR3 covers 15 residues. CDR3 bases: TGTGCCACACTTAACAGGGCCGGGGACAATCAGCCCCAGCATTTT. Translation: CATLNRAGDNQPQHF.

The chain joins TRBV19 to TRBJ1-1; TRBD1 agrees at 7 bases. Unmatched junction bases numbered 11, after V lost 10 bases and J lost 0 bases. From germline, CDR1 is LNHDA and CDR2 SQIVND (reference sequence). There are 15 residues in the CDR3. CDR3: CATRQGPYMNTEAFF. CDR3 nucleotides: TGTGCCACAAGACAGGGCCCCTACATGAACACTGAAGCTTTCTTT.

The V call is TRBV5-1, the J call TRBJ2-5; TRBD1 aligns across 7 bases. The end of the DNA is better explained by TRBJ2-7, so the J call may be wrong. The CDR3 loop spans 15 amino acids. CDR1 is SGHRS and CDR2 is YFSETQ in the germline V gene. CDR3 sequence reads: CASSTSTGFSDEQYF. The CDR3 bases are TGCGCCAGCAGCACCTCGACAGGGTTTAGTGACGAGCAGTACTTC.

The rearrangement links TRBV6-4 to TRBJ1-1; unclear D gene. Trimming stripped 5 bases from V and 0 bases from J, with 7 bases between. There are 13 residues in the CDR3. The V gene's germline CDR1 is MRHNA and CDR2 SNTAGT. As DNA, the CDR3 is TGTGCCAGCAGTTCCTCCGTGAACACTGAAGCTTTCTTT. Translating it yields CASSSSVNTEAFF.

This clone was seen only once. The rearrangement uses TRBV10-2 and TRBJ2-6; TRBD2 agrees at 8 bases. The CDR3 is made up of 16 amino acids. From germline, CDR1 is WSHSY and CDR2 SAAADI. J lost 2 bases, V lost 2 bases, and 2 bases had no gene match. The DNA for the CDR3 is TGCGCCAGCAGTGAGCGGGGGGGCGCTGGGGCCAACGTCCTGACTTTC. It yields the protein CASSERGGAGANVLTF.

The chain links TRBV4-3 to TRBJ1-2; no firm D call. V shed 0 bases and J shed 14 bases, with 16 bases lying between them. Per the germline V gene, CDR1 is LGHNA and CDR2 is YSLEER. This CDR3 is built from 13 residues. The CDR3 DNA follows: TGCGCCAGCAGCCAAGATGGAGGGTCAGTTGTTACCTTC. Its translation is CASSQDGGSVVTF.